This T cell receptor (beta chain) was documented in a study of cytomegalovirus exposure and HLA in healthy donors. Regarding the study as a whole: The study found most TCR sequences rare, yet found some public TCRs in many donors. The listing of roughly 160 TCR beta chains classed them as cytomegalovirus-associated.

Germline V gene sequence: CDR1 MGHRA, CDR2 YSYEKL. This CDR3 has 13 residues. The ends were cut back, 1 base at V and 3 bases at J, with 7 bases in the middle. Points on this clone: Antigen unknown.

The repertoire was sequenced with immunoSEQ multiplex PCR; TCRdb's copy has only in-frame clones and lacks some. The data contain 100,000 to 150,000 clones, 89% of them seen just once; the ten biggest clones take up roughly 2%. A roughly 120-subject validation cohort, separate from the approximately 610-subject first cohort, supplied the donors. This receptor was identified in a woman aged 18-35 years in good health and CMV-seronegative. The material sequenced was PBMCs. The chain has TRBV4-1 and TRBJ2-7; perhaps TRBD2 as D (5 bases). CDR3 amino acids: CASSQGTYYEQYF. The CDR3 DNA sequence: TGCGCCAGCAGCCAAGGGACTTACTACGAGCAGTACTTC.